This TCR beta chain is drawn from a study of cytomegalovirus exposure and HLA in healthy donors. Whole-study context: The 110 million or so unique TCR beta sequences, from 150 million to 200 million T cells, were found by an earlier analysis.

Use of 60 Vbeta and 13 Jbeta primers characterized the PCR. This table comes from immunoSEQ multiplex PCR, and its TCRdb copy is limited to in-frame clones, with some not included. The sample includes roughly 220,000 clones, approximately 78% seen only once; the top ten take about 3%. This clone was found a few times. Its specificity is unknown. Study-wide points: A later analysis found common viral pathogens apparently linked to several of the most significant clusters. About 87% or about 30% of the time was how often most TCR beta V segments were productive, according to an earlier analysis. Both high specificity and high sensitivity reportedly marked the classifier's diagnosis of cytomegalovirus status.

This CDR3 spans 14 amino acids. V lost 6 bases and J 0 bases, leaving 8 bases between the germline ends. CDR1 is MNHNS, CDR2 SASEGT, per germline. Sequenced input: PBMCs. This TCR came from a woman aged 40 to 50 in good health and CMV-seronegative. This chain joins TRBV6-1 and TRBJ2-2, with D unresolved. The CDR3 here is CASRDFANTGELFF. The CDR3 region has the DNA TGTGCCAGCAGAGACTTCGCGAACACCGGGGAGCTGTTTTTT.